Below, 14 T cell receptor beta chains from the same sample are listed, as sequenced in a study of blood T cell repertoires in COVID-19. The repertoire was sequenced with immunoSEQ multiplex PCR; TCRdb's copy has only in-frame clones and lacks some. The table includes approximately 76,000 clones, 75% to 90% detected once. The source material was peripheral blood. The receptors here all came from a woman of 80 years or more with active or convalescent COVID-19.

The chain combines TRBV4-1 with TRBJ2-7, with D tentatively TRBD2 (6 bases). The germline CDR1 and CDR2 sequences are MGHRA and YSYEKL. The CDR3 has 16 amino acids. The ends were cut back, 0 bases at V and 4 bases at J, with 16 bases in the middle. In nucleotides, the CDR3 is TGCGCCAGCAGCCAAGAAGGGAGGAGGGGCATATACGAGCAGTACTTC. Its protein is CASSQEGRRGIYEQYF.

The V gene is TRBV28, the J gene TRBJ2-2, with D possibly matching TRBD2 (5 bases). Trimming took off 3 bases at V and 2 bases at J, with 10 bases between the two ends. CDR3 length: 15 amino acids. From germline, CDR1 is MDHEN and CDR2 SYDVKM. CDR3: CASSFGNYNTGELFF. CDR3 sequence (DNA): TGTGCCAGCAGTTTCGGGAATTATAACACCGGGGAGCTGTTTTTT. The complete variable domain, with remaining parts taken from reference TRBV28 and TRBJ2-2, reads DVKVTQSSRYLVKRTGEKVFLECVQDMDHENMFWYRQDPGLGLRLIYFSYDVKMKEKGDIPEGYSVSREKKERFSLILESASTNQTSMYLCASSFGNYNTGELFFGEGSRLTVL.

V gene TRBV30 combines with J gene TRBJ2-3; TRBD1 matches 7 bases. In germline, CDR1 is GTSNPN, CDR2 SVGIG (reference sequence). The V segment lost 6 bases and the J segment 2 bases; nucleotides outside the gene matches: 8. The CDR3 consists of 14 residues. The CDR3 sequence: CACPRTGTTDTQYF. The DNA for the CDR3 is TGTGCCTGCCCTAGGACAGGTACCACAGATACGCAGTATTTT.

The chain is built from TRBV6-5 and TRBJ1-1, with no clear D. Per germline, CDR1 MNHEY and CDR2 SVGAGI. The CDR3 is 14 amino acids. V lost 1 base and J 1 base, leaving 7 bases between the germline ends. The CDR3: CASSYFPQNTEAFF. CDR3 nucleotide sequence: TGTGCCAGCAGTTACTTCCCACAGAACACTGAAGCTTTCTTT.

The chain joins TRBV9 to TRBJ2-1; TRBD2 aligns across 7 bases. Germline CDR1 and CDR2: SGDLS and YYNGEE. V was clipped by 2 bases and J by 7 bases; unmatched bases: 9. CDR3 length: 15 residues. The CDR3 region is CASSVVAGEWNEQFF. For the CDR3, the DNA is TGTGCCAGCAGCGTGGTTGCGGGGGAGTGGAATGAGCAGTTCTTC.

The rearrangement joins TRBV28 to TRBJ2-3, with 7 bases identical to TRBD2. V shed 6 bases, J shed 5 bases, and the junction held 11 bases outside the gene matches. Germline CDR1 MDHEN, CDR2 SYDVKM. This CDR3 comprises 15 residues. CDR3 sequence reads: CASSSSQRGIDTQYF. The CDR3 bases are TGTGCCAGCAGCTCCTCACAGCGGGGAATAGATACGCAGTATTTT.

This rearrangement joins TRBV29-1 to TRBJ1-4; a possible D gene is TRBD1 (6 bases). This CDR3 has 15 amino acids. The V end lost 6 bases, the J end lost 4 bases, and 18 bases lay between the germline ends. CDR1 is SQVTM, CDR2 ANQGSEA, per germline. CDR3 bases: TGCAGCGTGCACACAGGGATTGGGGATAATGAAAAACTGTTTTTT. Protein product: CSVHTGIGDNEKLFF.

DNA of the CDR3: TGTGCCAGCAGTCTAGGGGCAGGTAGGGATCAGCCCCAGCATTTT. The encoded protein is CASSLGAGRDQPQHF. The chain joins TRBV27 to TRBJ1-5; D possibly corresponds to TRBD1 (5 bases). V was clipped by 5 bases and J by 5 bases, with 16 bases between them. The CDR3 length is 15 residues. CDR1 MNHEY and CDR2 SMNVEV come from the germline V gene (reference sequence).

V is TRBV14 and J is TRBJ2-5; TRBD2 agrees at 7 bases. The germline V gene has CDR1 SGHDN and CDR2 FVKESK. This CDR3 contains 15 residues. J gave up 5 bases and V 4 bases, and 10 bases lay outside the gene matches. The CDR3 spells CASSREGRRVETQYF. CDR3 coding DNA: TGTGCCAGCAGCCGGGAGGGCAGGCGGGTGGAGACCCAGTACTTC.

The chain is built from TRBV12-3 or TRBV12-4 and TRBJ1-3; D is ambiguous. Trimming took 3 bases from V and 5 from J, leaving 5 bases between them. The CDR3 runs to 12 residues. The CDR3 bases are TGTGCCAGCAGTTTTCCCAGAAACACCATATATTTT. The encoded protein is CASSFPRNTIYF.

The V gene is TRBV28, the J gene TRBJ1-2; 7 bases line up with TRBD1. This CDR3 has 14 amino acids. Trimming removed 4 bases from V and 4 bases from J; junction bases left unmatched: 6. CDR1 and CDR2 (germline): MDHEN, SYDVKM. CDR3 sequence (DNA): TGTGCCAGCAGTTATACAGGGGTGGGCTATGGCTACACCTTC. It codes for CASSYTGVGYGYTF.

The rearrangement uses TRBV19 and TRBJ1-2; 7 bases fit TRBD1. CDR3 size: 12 residues. Germline V CDR1 and CDR2: LNHDA, SQIVND (reference sequence). V lost 7 bases, J lost 6 bases, and 5 bases stayed unmatched. The CDR3 is CASTTTGDGYTF. CDR3 coding DNA: TGTGCCAGTACTACCACAGGGGATGGCTACACCTTC.

V usage is TRBV6-6 and J usage is TRBJ1-5, with D perhaps TRBD1 (5 bases). The CDR3 extends over 15 amino acids. Germline V CDR1 and CDR2: MNHNY, SVGAGI (reference sequence). The ends were cut back, 8 bases at V and 10 bases at J, with 24 bases in the middle. DNA of the CDR3: TGTGCCAGCGTTTCAGGGCCCGATCCTGTCACCCCCCAGCATTTT. Its translation: CASVSGPDPVTPQHF.

V gene TRBV19 combines with J gene TRBJ1-6, with TRBD1 identical over 7 bases. The V segment lost 6 bases and the J segment 9 bases; nucleotides outside the gene matches: 8. The CDR3 sequence is 14 residues long. Germline CDR1 reads LNHDA; CDR2 reads SQIVND (reference sequence). The CDR3 loop is CASRLQGSGSPLHF. Written as DNA, the CDR3 is TGTGCCAGTAGGCTACAGGGGAGTGGTTCACCCCTCCACTTT.